This T cell receptor (beta chain) was sequenced during a study of T-cell memory formation after mild COVID-19. Whole-study context: Largely donor-specific sequence clusters came from a couple of donors.

Study-level points and caveats: Day 15 to 85 contracting clones showed balanced CD4/CD8; later expanders leaned CD4+. Clones which contracted sat mainly in CM and EM if CD4+, and in EMRA if CD8+.

TCR alpha and TCR beta cDNA libraries carrying sample barcodes and UMIs were produced by 5'RACE using constant-segment primers. TCRdb independently ran MiXCR on the 5' RACE reads; one entry per CDR3 protein. The data show under 650,000 distinct CDR3 sequences, roughly 18% seen once. Trimming stripped 3 bases from V and 8 bases from J, with 7 bases between. This CDR3 spans 11 amino acids. Note on this clonotype: Its antigen is unknown.

V is TRBV12-3 or TRBV12-4 and J is TRBJ1-2; D remains unclear. The sample taken for sequencing was PBMCs or a T cell subset sorted from them (not recorded which). The sequence was collected from an adult woman who had mild COVID-19 (a few samples of this study predate the infection). Cell type and time point are not known. CDR3 nucleotides: TGTGCCAGCAGTTTGGTAGGGGGCTACACCTTC. Amino acids: CASSLVGGYTF.